Listed below are T cell receptor beta chains from one sample, sequenced in a study of identical twins. Using its own MiXCR run on the 5' RACE reads, TCRdb lists one record per CDR3 protein. The sample yields 1.5 million to 2 million distinct CDR3 sequences, about 30% seen once. The sample was cord blood. These receptors originate from a newborn girl in good health. Each CDR3 is given with its conserved first and last residue. A D gene is named only where the DNA matches it firmly. Only part of the rows carry a size: once, few, many, or a class if the clone is expanded.

v_gene,d_gene,abundance,j_gene,CDR3aa,CDR3nt
TRBV6-6,-,-,TRBJ1-6,CASRNQLSYNSPLHF,TGTGCCAGCAGAAACCAACTCAGCTATAATTCACCCCTCCACTTT
TRBV12-3/TRBV12-4,TRBD1,few,TRBJ1-1,CATRQGGTNTEAFF,TGTGCCACCCGACAGGGGGGGACCAACACTGAAGCTTTCTTT
TRBV16,TRBD1,-,TRBJ1-1,CASSVYRGEVTEAFF,TGTGCCAGCAGCGTTTACAGGGGGGAAGTCACTGAAGCTTTCTTT
TRBV27,-,many,TRBJ2-7,CASRASSSYEQYF,TGTGCCAGCAGGGCGTCAAGCTCCTACGAGCAGTACTTC
TRBV29-1,TRBD2,few,TRBJ2-1,CSVMTSGGLYNEQFF,TGCAGCGTTATGACTAGCGGGGGGCTCTACAATGAGCAGTTCTTC
TRBV20-1,TRBD1,-,TRBJ2-3,CSASLGTGGTDTQYF,TGCAGTGCTAGTTTAGGGACAGGGGGCACAGATACGCAGTATTTT
TRBV5-1,TRBD1,-,TRBJ2-5,CASRSRQGSVQETQYF,TGCGCCAGCAGATCAAGACAGGGAAGCGTTCAAGAGACCCAGTACTTC
TRBV20-1,TRBD2,few,TRBJ2-3,CSARFLAGVLDTQYF,TGCAGTGCTAGGTTTTTAGCGGGGGTCTTAGATACGCAGTATTTT
TRBV2,-,-,TRBJ1-1,CASSDRFMNTEAFF,TGTGCCAGCAGTGACAGGTTCATGAACACTGAAGCTTTCTTT
TRBV7-8,-,few,TRBJ2-7,CASSLRGHSSYEQYF,TGTGCCAGCAGTTTGCGGGGACATAGCTCCTACGAGCAGTACTTC
TRBV14,-,few,TRBJ1-1,CASSRAGVAEAFF,TGTGCCAGCAGCAGAGCAGGGGTTGCTGAAGCTTTCTTT
TRBV9,TRBD2,few,TRBJ2-7,CASSATSGSFYEQYF,TGTGCCAGCAGCGCAACTAGCGGGAGTTTTTACGAGCAGTACTTC
TRBV11-2,-,-,TRBJ1-5,CASSSSPYSNQPQHF,TGTGCCAGCAGCTCGTCACCGTATAGCAATCAGCCCCAGCATTTT
TRBV7-2,TRBD1,-,TRBJ1-5,CASSATGAGQPQHF,TGTGCCAGCAGCGCTACAGGGGCCGGGCAGCCCCAGCATTTT
TRBV20-1,TRBD2,-,TRBJ2-7,CSARPLAGDPYNEQYF,TGCAGTGCTAGACCCCTAGCGGGAGACCCCTACAATGAGCAGTACTTC
TRBV29-1,-,-,TRBJ1-1,CSVLTGRGEAFF,TGCAGCGTCCTGACGGGGCGGGGTGAAGCTTTCTTT
TRBV5-4,-,-,TRBJ2-3,CASSFISQGPTDTQYF,TGTGCCAGCAGCTTTATCTCCCAGGGCCCCACAGATACGCAGTATTTT
TRBV5-1,TRBD2,-,TRBJ2-2,CASSLAPGLATNTGELFF,TGCGCCAGCAGCTTGGCCCCGGGACTAGCGACGAACACCGGGGAGCTGTTTTTT
TRBV6-5,-,-,TRBJ2-1,CASSYVPDNEQFF,TGTGCCAGCAGTTACGTCCCGGACAATGAGCAGTTCTTC
TRBV12-3/TRBV12-4,-,-,TRBJ1-2,CASSLDRELYGYTF,TGTGCCAGCAGTTTAGACAGGGAACTCTATGGCTACACCTTC
TRBV10-3,TRBD2,few,TRBJ2-5,CAIRRGLAGERYF,TGTGCCATCAGGAGGGGACTAGCGGGAGAACGGTACTTC
TRBV4-2,TRBD2,-,TRBJ2-4,CASSQEASGGAKNIQYF,TGTGCCAGCAGCCAAGAAGCTAGCGGGGGTGCCAAAAACATTCAGTACTTC
TRBV7-2,-,few,TRBJ2-1,CASSLPGDEQFF,TGTGCCAGCAGCTTACCAGGGGATGAGCAGTTCTTC
TRBV12-3/TRBV12-4,-,-,TRBJ1-1,CASSLYSLNTEAFF,TGTGCCAGCAGTTTATACAGCCTGAACACTGAAGCTTTCTTT
TRBV14,-,-,TRBJ2-1,CASSQARDSPYNEQFF,TGTGCCAGCAGCCAAGCCCGGGATTCCCCCTACAATGAGCAGTTCTTC
TRBV7-2,TRBD2,-,TRBJ2-5,CASSFGLAGDWETQYF,TGTGCCAGCAGCTTCGGACTAGCGGGAGATTGGGAGACCCAGTACTTC
TRBV7-2,-,-,TRBJ2-1,CASSLVEASYNEQFF,TGTGCCAGCAGCTTAGTCGAGGCATCCTACAATGAGCAGTTCTTC
TRBV12-3/TRBV12-4,-,-,TRBJ2-1,CASTDSILYNEQFF,TGTGCCAGCACTGACTCGATCCTTTACAATGAGCAGTTCTTC
TRBV6-1,-,-,TRBJ1-2,CASSEKNYGYTF,TGTGCCAGCAGTGAAAAGAACTATGGCTACACCTTC
TRBV5-1,TRBD1,-,TRBJ2-5,CASSLRLRDRVKTQYF,TGCGCCAGCAGCTTGCGACTCCGGGACAGGGTGAAGACCCAGTACTTC
TRBV20-1,TRBD2,few,TRBJ2-2,CSARSPSGRIGELFF,TGCAGTGCTAGAAGTCCTAGCGGGAGGATCGGGGAGCTGTTTTTT
TRBV4-2,-,few,TRBJ2-7,CASSQGGFQSSYEQYF,TGTGCCAGCAGCCAAGGAGGGTTCCAAAGCTCCTACGAGCAGTACTTC
TRBV4-2,TRBD1,few,TRBJ1-2,CASSHWTGESGYTF,TGTGCCAGCAGCCACTGGACAGGGGAATCTGGCTACACCTTC
TRBV25-1,-,-,TRBJ1-5,CASSDGLSNQPQHF,TGTGCCAGCAGTGACGGCCTTAGCAATCAGCCCCAGCATTTT
TRBV20-1,-,many,TRBJ2-5,CSASEGWYQETQYF,TGCAGTGCTAGTGAAGGGTGGTACCAAGAGACCCAGTACTTC
TRBV28,TRBD2,-,TRBJ2-1,CASSLFGLAGDNEQFF,TGTGCCAGCAGTTTATTTGGGCTAGCGGGAGACAATGAGCAGTTCTTC
TRBV5-1,-,few,TRBJ2-7,CASSSRGAWDEQYF,TGCGCCAGCAGCTCCCGAGGGGCTTGGGACGAGCAGTACTTC
TRBV20-1,-,-,TRBJ2-2,CSARADSNTGELFF,TGCAGTGCTAGAGCAGATTCGAACACCGGGGAGCTGTTTTTT
TRBV11-2,TRBD2,few,TRBJ2-7,CASSGMDGLAGAFSYEQYF,TGTGCCAGCAGCGGAATGGATGGACTAGCGGGAGCATTTTCGTACGAGCAGTACTTC
TRBV15,-,-,TRBJ2-2,CATSRDRFRAGELFF,TGTGCCACCAGCAGAGATAGATTTAGGGCCGGGGAGCTGTTTTTT
TRBV12-3/TRBV12-4,TRBD2,-,TRBJ2-4,CASSSLAGAGNIQYF,TGTGCCAGCAGCTCACTAGCGGGAGCTGGAAACATTCAGTACTTC
TRBV2,-,-,TRBJ1-1,CASSVDGRGGTEAFF,TGTGCCAGCAGTGTAGACGGCCGGGGGGGCACTGAAGCTTTCTTT
TRBV29-1,TRBD1,few,TRBJ1-1,CSARGVQGTEAFF,TGCAGCGCCAGGGGGGTACAGGGCACTGAAGCTTTCTTT
TRBV20-1,TRBD2,-,TRBJ2-1,CSARESGGDSYNERFF,TGCAGTGCTAGGGAAAGCGGGGGGGATTCCTACAATGAGCGGTTCTTC
TRBV5-1,-,-,TRBJ2-2,CASSLGREPNTGELFF,TGCGCCAGCAGCTTGGGCAGGGAACCGAACACCGGGGAGCTGTTTTTT
TRBV7-2,-,few,TRBJ2-3,CASSLGGRGADTQYF,TGTGCCAGCAGCTTAGGCGGCAGGGGGGCAGATACGCAGTATTTT
TRBV7-2,-,-,TRBJ2-2,CASSPHPSTGELFF,TGTGCCAGCAGCCCCCATCCTAGCACCGGGGAGCTGTTTTTT
TRBV28,TRBD1,-,TRBJ2-7,CAGTPDRVAYEQYF,TGTGCCGGCACCCCGGACAGGGTGGCCTACGAGCAGTACTTC
TRBV12-3/TRBV12-4,TRBD1,-,TRBJ2-7,CASRPGQGSNEQYF,TGTGCCAGCAGACCCGGACAGGGGTCCAACGAGCAGTACTTC
TRBV6-2/TRBV6-3,-,-,TRBJ2-7,CASTRTSLPGNEQYF,TGTGCCAGCACCCGTACTAGCCTACCTGGCAATGAGCAGTACTTC
TRBV4-2,TRBD2,few,TRBJ2-4,CASSQVEAGLAKNIQYF,TGTGCCAGCAGCCAAGTAGAAGCGGGGTTAGCCAAAAACATTCAGTACTTC
TRBV6-2/TRBV6-3,TRBD2,many,TRBJ2-7,CASSYGTSGPYEQYF,TGTGCCAGCAGTTACGGAACTAGCGGACCCTACGAGCAGTACTTC
TRBV27,-,-,TRBJ2-4,CASSLGQAGNIQYF,TGTGCCAGCAGTTTAGGGCAGGCGGGAAACATTCAGTACTTC
TRBV12-5,TRBD2,-,TRBJ2-1,CASGSGGPNNEQFF,TGTGCTAGTGGGTCGGGGGGGCCCAACAATGAGCAGTTCTTC